Listed below are T cell receptor beta chains from one sample, sequenced in a study of T-cell reconstitution after alpha-beta-depleted transplantation in children. TCRdb ran MiXCR on the PCR reads and lists one entry per CDR3 protein. The sample records some 310,000 distinct CDR3 sequences, around 25% being singletons. Sequenced here: PBMCs, mostly from graft donor cells, sampled 180 days after TCRalphabeta/CD19-depleted stem cell transplant. All receptors come from a male patient younger than 18 who had a stem cell transplant for acute lymphoblastic leukemia, so the T cells may come from the graft donor. Each CDR3 is given with its conserved first and last residue. A D gene is named only where the DNA matches it firmly. Some rows mark clone size as missing; the rest say once, few, many or name a class of expanded clone.

TRBV7-3	TRBJ2-3	NA	NA	TGTGCCAGCAGCTCGGGACCGTCCACAGATACGCAGTATTTT	CASSSGPSTDTQYF
TRBV7-9	TRBJ2-1	few	TRBD1	TGTGCCAGCAGCTCTGGACAGGGTTCCTACAATGAGCAGTTCTTC	CASSSGQGSYNEQFF
TRBV28	TRBJ1-5	NA	NA	TGTGCCAGCAGAGATGTGAGCAGCAATCAGCCCCAGCATTTT	CASRDVSSNQPQHF
TRBV20-1	TRBJ1-5	few	NA	TGCAGTGCTGTGGTCGGCTGGGGCAATCAGCCCCAGCATTTT	CSAVVGWGNQPQHF
TRBV25-1	TRBJ1-4	few	NA	TGTGCCAGCAGTGAGAGGACCTCTAATGAAAAACTGTTTTTT	CASSERTSNEKLFF
TRBV25-1	TRBJ2-5	NA	TRBD1	TGTGCCAGCAGTGAAAGGGACAGGGGGGAGGAGGAGACCCAGTACTTC	CASSERDRGEEETQYF
TRBV12-3/TRBV12-4	TRBJ1-2	NA	TRBD1	TGTGCCAGCAGTTTTTTCGGGACAGGGGTCTATGGCTACACCTTC	CASSFFGTGVYGYTF
TRBV24-1	TRBJ2-6	NA	NA	TGTGCCACCGGGCGAGCTGGGGCCAACGTCCTGACTTTC	CATGRAGANVLTF
TRBV7-9	TRBJ2-2	NA	NA	TGTGCCAGCAGCAAGGCGACCGGGGAGCTGTTTTTT	CASSKATGELFF
TRBV7-3	TRBJ2-7	few	TRBD2	TGTGCCAGCAGCTTGGGGAGGGCGTCCAACGAGCAGTACTTC	CASSLGRASNEQYF